The rows below give T cell receptor beta chains drawn from one sample of a study of beta chain features in type 1 diabetes. TCRdb's copy holds only in-frame clones and misses some; the assay was immunoSEQ multiplex PCR. The sample comprises approximately 400,000 clones, less than 15% of which are singletons, and roughly 0.019% rests with the top ten. Sequencing was carried out using naive CD4+ T cells from blood. The receptors were sampled from a woman between 18 and 29 years old in good health. The CDR3 runs from the conserved cysteine through the conserved F or W. The D gene is left open where the match is weak. The listing skips clone size in some rows; elsewhere it reads once, few, many or a size class.

D gene,V gene,J gene,clone size,CDR3 DNA,CDR3 protein
NA,TRBV4-1,TRBJ2-3,few,TGCGCCAGCAGCCAAGGGAGGGTGGGCACAGATACGCAGTATTTT,CASSQGRVGTDTQYF
TRBD1,TRBV30,TRBJ2-5,NA,TGTGCCTGGGAAAGGACAGGGAGGGAGACCCAGTACTTC,CAWERTGRETQYF
NA,TRBV18,TRBJ2-3,NA,TGTGCCAGCTCGTCAAATGACAGACAGATCACAGATACGCAGTATTTT,CASSSNDRQITDTQYF
TRBD2,TRBV9,TRBJ2-7,few,TGTGCCAGCAGCGTAGGGGGGGGATTGAGCTACGAGCAGTACTTC,CASSVGGGLSYEQYF
TRBD2,TRBV30,TRBJ2-3,few,TGTGCCTGGAGTGTCGGGGGACTAGCGGCGAGCACAGATACGCAGTATTTT,CAWSVGGLAASTDTQYF
TRBD1,TRBV7-2,TRBJ2-7,few,TGTGCCAGCAGCTCCGGACAGGGCTTGGAGCAGTACTTC,CASSSGQGLEQYF
NA,TRBV18,TRBJ2-7,NA,TGTGCCAGCTCTTACCGGGACTCTGGCGAGCAGTACTTC,CASSYRDSGEQYF
TRBD1,TRBV29-1,TRBJ1-1,NA,TGCAGCGTTGAGTTAAGACAGGGTATGAACACTGAAGCTTTCTTT,CSVELRQGMNTEAFF
NA,TRBV2,TRBJ2-2,NA,TGTGCCAGCAGTGAAGAGGGACTCGGGGAGCTGTTTTTT,CASSEEGLGELFF
TRBD1,TRBV19,TRBJ1-1,few,TGTGCCAGTAGAAGACAGGGGAACACTGAAGCTTTCTTT,CASRRQGNTEAFF
TRBD1,TRBV6-1,TRBJ2-7,once,TGTGCCAGCAGCTTCACAGGGGACGGCGAGCAGTACTTC,CASSFTGDGEQYF
NA,TRBV7-2,TRBJ2-3,few,TGTGCCAGCAGCGTCCCCAACACAGATACGCAGTATTTT,CASSVPNTDTQYF
NA,TRBV6-5,TRBJ1-1,NA,TGTGCCAGCAGTTACGGGGCGGAGATGAACACTGAAGCTTTCTTT,CASSYGAEMNTEAFF
NA,TRBV6-6,TRBJ2-7,few,TGTGCCAGCAGCCTATCAAGGGGGGGTTTGAATGTTCAGTACTTC,CASSLSRGGLNVQYF
TRBD2,TRBV28,TRBJ2-7,few,TGTGCCAGCAGTTTCGTGATTCTACGACTAGCTAGGTACGAGCAGTACTTC,CASSFVILRLARYEQYF
NA,TRBV5-1,TRBJ2-3,few,TGCGCCAGCAGTCCCCCTAGCACAGATACGCAGTATTTT,CASSPPSTDTQYF
NA,TRBV27,TRBJ1-1,NA,TGTGCCAGCAGTTCAAAGGGAGAGAGATTGAACACTGAAGCTTTCTTT,CASSSKGERLNTEAFF
NA,TRBV30,TRBJ1-1,NA,TGTGCCTGGAGTAGGACTGACGCTTTCTTT,CAWSRTDAFF
TRBD1,TRBV15,TRBJ1-3,NA,TGTGCCACCAGCAGAGACCCTTCATCGGGACAGGGAAACAGAAACACCATATATTTT,CATSRDPSSGQGNRNTIYF
NA,TRBV7-2,TRBJ1-2,few,TGTGCCAGCGGGGGGGGTGTTCGTATCTATGGCTACACCTTC,CASGGGVRIYGYTF
NA,TRBV10-3,TRBJ1-2,NA,TGTGCCATCACAGGGGTCATGGGCTATGGCTACACCTTC,CAITGVMGYGYTF
TRBD2,TRBV7-9,TRBJ2-2,NA,TGTGCCAGCAGCCCTCTCACTAGCGGGGGGAACACCGGGGAGCTGTTTTTT,CASSPLTSGGNTGELFF
TRBD1,TRBV28,TRBJ1-1,few,TGTGCCAGCAGTTGGGGAGGACAGGTCGTCGCTTTCTTT,CASSWGGQVVAFF
NA,TRBV7-9,TRBJ2-7,NA,TGTGCCAGCAGCTTAGACAGGAATGGTGACGAGCAGTACTTC,CASSLDRNGDEQYF
TRBD2,TRBV5-1,TRBJ2-1,NA,TGCGCCAGCAGCATATCCCTAGCGGCTACTTACAATGAGCAGTTCTTC,CASSISLAATYNEQFF
TRBD2,TRBV29-1,TRBJ2-1,NA,TGCAGCGTTGGACCTCCTAGCGGGAGAGGCGATGAGCAGTTCTTC,CSVGPPSGRGDEQFF
NA,TRBV7-2,TRBJ2-5,few,TGTGCCAGCAGTTATGCTGCGTGGGAGACCCAGTACTTC,CASSYAAWETQYF
TRBD1,TRBV4-3,TRBJ1-2,few,TGCGCCAGCAGCGCCACAGGGGACTATGGCTACACCTTC,CASSATGDYGYTF
NA,TRBV29-1,TRBJ2-7,NA,TGCAGCGTCCGCAAGACCTTCTCGCGGCCAAGCTCCTACGAGCAGTACTTC,CSVRKTFSRPSSYEQYF